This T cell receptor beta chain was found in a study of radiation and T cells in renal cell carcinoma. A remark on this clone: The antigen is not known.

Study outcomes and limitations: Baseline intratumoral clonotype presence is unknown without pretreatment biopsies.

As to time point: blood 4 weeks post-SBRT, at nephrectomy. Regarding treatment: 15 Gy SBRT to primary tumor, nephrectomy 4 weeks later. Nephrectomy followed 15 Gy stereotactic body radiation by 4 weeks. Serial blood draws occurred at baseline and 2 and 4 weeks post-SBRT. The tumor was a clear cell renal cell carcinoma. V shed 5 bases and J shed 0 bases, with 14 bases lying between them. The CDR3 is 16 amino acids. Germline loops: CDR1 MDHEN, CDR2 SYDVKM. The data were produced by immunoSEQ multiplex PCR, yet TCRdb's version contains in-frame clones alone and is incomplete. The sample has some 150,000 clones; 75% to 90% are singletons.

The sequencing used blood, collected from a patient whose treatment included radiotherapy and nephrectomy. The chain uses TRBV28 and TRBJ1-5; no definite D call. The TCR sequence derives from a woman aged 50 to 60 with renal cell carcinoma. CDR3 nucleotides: TGTGCCAGCAGTACTACCGCGCCACATAGCAATCAGCCCCAGCATTTT. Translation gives CASSTTAPHSNQPQHF.